This passage covers 13 T cell receptor beta chains from one sample sequenced in a study of patients and donors after allogeneic stem cell transplantation. TCRdb processed the RT-PCR reads anew with MiXCR; each CDR3 protein has one entry. The sample includes fewer than 500,000 distinct CDR3 sequences, 16% of them seen just once. The sample consisted of blood, either unsorted or a sorted T cell fraction (not recorded which). The receptor set was obtained from a human donor who was either an allogeneic HSCT recipient or a stem cell or donor lymphocyte infusion donor (not recorded which). It is not recorded whose cells these are; they may come from a transplant donor.

The chain recombines TRBV29-1 with TRBJ1-3; D is unresolved. The V gene's germline CDR1 is SQVTM and CDR2 ANQGSEA. The CDR3 sequence is 12 residues long. The V end was cut by 1 base, the J end by 3 bases, with 4 bases between. The CDR3 DNA follows: TGCAGCGTTGAAGTCGTTGGAAACACCATATATTTT. It specifies CSVEVVGNTIYF.

This clonotype was counted many times. V is TRBV20-1 and J is TRBJ1-5; D might be TRBD1 (5 bases). Trimming removed 7 bases from V and 1 base from J, with 14 bases in between. Germline loops: CDR1 DFQATT, CDR2 SNEGSKA (reference sequence). The CDR3 has 14 residues. The CDR3 protein is CSVSPGGSNQPQHF. CDR3 nucleotides: TGCAGTGTCTCTCCGGGGGGGAGCAATCAGCCCCAGCATTTT.

The CDR3 loop is CASTGTTMNTGELFF. The CDR3 DNA follows: TGTGCCAGCACCGGGACAACCATGAACACCGGGGAGCTGTTTTTT. The chain links TRBV6-2 or TRBV6-3 to TRBJ2-2; a weak D match, TRBD1 (6 bases). This CDR3 region has 15 residues. Germline-derived CDR1 and CDR2 are MNHEY and SVGEGT. The V gene lost 7 bases and the J gene lost 1 base, with 13 bases spanning the gap.

CDR3 loop: CSARGVTLGANVLTF. CDR3 DNA: TGCAGTGCTAGGGGGGTCACGCTTGGGGCCAACGTCCTGACTTTC. V gene TRBV20-1 combines with J gene TRBJ2-6; D may match TRBD1 or TRBD2 (5 bases each). The V and J ends lost 3 bases and 3 bases respectively, with 12 bases between them. Per germline, CDR1 DFQATT and CDR2 SNEGSKA (reference sequence). The CDR3 length is 15 residues.

This clonotype was observed many times. CDR3 bases: TGCAGCGTTGAGCAGGCGCTACCCTACAATGAGCAGTTCTTC. Translation: CSVEQALPYNEQFF. This chain connects TRBV29-1 to TRBJ2-1; D gene ambiguous. The CDR3 sequence is 14 residues long. Trimming took 3 bases from V and 2 from J, leaving 11 bases between them. Germline CDR1 SQVTM, CDR2 ANQGSEA.

This clonotype was recorded many times. The chain carries TRBV20-1 and TRBJ2-1; 7 bases align to TRBD2. The trim removed 1 base at V and 9 bases at J, leaving 15 bases unmatched. The CDR3 sequence is 16 residues long. CDR1 DFQATT and CDR2 SNEGSKA come from the germline V gene (reference sequence). The chain's CDR3 is CSARAILAAWGGEQFF. CDR3 in DNA: TGCAGTGCTAGAGCCATACTAGCAGCCTGGGGGGGTGAGCAGTTCTTC.

The CDR3, as DNA: TGTGCCAGCAGCTTTCGTTGGATTGGGTGGCAAACACTAAACAATGAGCAGTTCTTC. Its protein product is CASSFRWIGWQTLNNEQFF. The V call is TRBV11-1, the J call TRBJ2-1; D is uncertain. CDR1 SGHAT and CDR2 FQDESV come from the germline V gene (reference sequence). Deletions cut 3 bases from V and 5 bases from J, with 26 bases between. The CDR3 is 19 amino acids.

This rearrangement joins TRBV7-2 to TRBJ2-7; the D is unclear. The V gene's germline CDR1 is SGHTA and CDR2 FQGNSA. Between the trimmed V and J ends, which lost 2 bases and 2 bases, there was a span of 10 bases. The CDR3 consists of 14 residues. Here the CDR3 DNA reads TGTGCCAGCAGCTTATACAGTGACACCTACGAGCAGTACTTC. It yields the protein CASSLYSDTYEQYF. Based on the CDR3 plus reference TRBV7-2 and TRBJ2-7, the full variable domain is GAGVSQSPSNKVTEKGKDVELRCDPISGHTALYWYRQSLGQGLEFLIYFQGNSAPDKSGLPSDRFSAERTGGSVSTLTIQRTQQEDSAVYLCASSLYSDTYEQYFGPGTRLTVT.

Only a few counts were recorded for this clonotype. The chain uses TRBV5-1 and TRBJ1-2, with a weak D call TRBD1 (6 bases). Germline V gives CDR1 SGHRS, CDR2 YFSETQ. Deletions cut 5 bases from V and 5 bases from J, with 25 bases between. The CDR3 is 17 amino acids. In DNA form, the CDR3 reads TGCGCCAGCAGACTCCTCTTCAGGGGTCCCCTCCGTTATGGCTACACCTTC. Protein: CASRLLFRGPLRYGYTF.

V and J are TRBV6-2 or TRBV6-3 and TRBJ2-2; D is unresolved. Germline V CDR1 and CDR2: MNHEY, SVGEGT. There are 16 residues in the CDR3. V lost 3 bases and J 2 bases, leaving 13 bases between the germline ends. The CDR3 loop is CASSYSPFSNTGELFF. DNA for the CDR3: TGTGCCAGCAGTTATTCCCCTTTCTCTAACACCGGGGAGCTGTTTTTT.

This sequence joins TRBV6-1 and TRBJ2-7; a possible D gene is TRBD1 (5 bases). Germline V gene lookup returns CDR1 MNHNS and CDR2 SASEGT. Trimming left V 5 bases short and J 6 bases short, with 17 bases between. CDR3 length: 14 residues. Here the CDR3 DNA reads TGTGCCAGCAGTAGGCAGGGTGGATCGAGCGAGCAGTACTTC. Translation: CASSRQGGSSEQYF.

This clonotype was detected many times. V is TRBV20-1 and J is TRBJ2-1, with TRBD2 matching over 9 bases. With V trimmed by 7 bases and J by 8 bases, 9 bases remained unmatched. In germline, CDR1 is DFQATT, CDR2 SNEGSKA (reference sequence). The CDR3 has 13 residues. The CDR3 region is CSGFSGREYEQFF. For the CDR3, the DNA is TGCAGTGGTTTTAGCGGGAGAGAGTATGAGCAGTTCTTC.

This clonotype came up a few times. The V gene is TRBV15, the J gene TRBJ2-7; D possibly corresponds to TRBD1 (6 bases). The V end was cut by 4 bases, the J end by 9 bases, with 19 bases between. CDR3 length: 14 amino acids. CDR1 LNHNV and CDR2 YYDKDF come from the germline V gene (reference sequence). The CDR3 loop is CATSNQTTVTGQYF. DNA of the CDR3: TGTGCCACCAGCAACCAGACGACGGTGACAGGGCAGTACTTC.